Below, 17 T cell receptor beta chains from the same sample are listed, as sequenced in a study of T cell responses to AZD1222 COVID-19 vaccine. Assay used: immunoSEQ multiplex PCR; TCRdb lists only in-frame clones, some missing. Of some 170,000 clones listed, around 94% were seen once; the top ten hold around 2.6%. The material was peripheral blood, obtained on day 0 of AZD1222 vaccination. The source of these receptors is an adult in good health.

This chain joins TRBV11-2 and TRBJ1-2; no clear D gene. The CDR3 is made up of 17 amino acids. Germline CDR1 SGHAT, CDR2 FQNNGV. Trimming took 0 bases from V and 2 from J, leaving 16 bases between them. The CDR3 DNA reads TGTGCCAGCAGCTTAGATAATCCCTCCCGGGGAAACTATGGCTACACCTTC. Translated: CASSLDNPSRGNYGYTF.

This rearrangement joins TRBV19 to TRBJ2-7; 10 bases agree with TRBD1. Germline CDR1 LNHDA, CDR2 SQIVND (reference sequence). With V trimmed by 5 bases and J by 2 bases, 3 bases remained unmatched. The CDR3 spans 14 residues. CDR3 DNA: TGTGCCAGTAGTCTGGACAGGGGGGCCTACGAGCAGTACTTC. Its translation is CASSLDRGAYEQYF.

V gene TRBV6-6 combines with J gene TRBJ2-1; D is unclear. CDR3 length: 12 amino acids. Deletions cut 2 bases from V and 6 bases from J, with 5 bases between. Germline V lookup: CDR1 MNHNY, CDR2 SVGAGI (reference sequence). This CDR3 is CASSYEVNEQFF. Written as DNA, the CDR3 is TGTGCCAGCAGTTACGAGGTCAATGAGCAGTTCTTC.

The rearrangement uses TRBV2 and TRBJ2-3; 7 bases map to TRBD1. This CDR3 contains 15 residues. Germline CDR1 reads SNHLY; CDR2 reads FYNNEI. Trimming removed 4 bases from V and 5 bases from J; junction bases left unmatched: 9. CDR3 sequence: CASSVPGQTKDTQYF. CDR3 sequence (DNA): TGTGCCAGCAGTGTACCGGGACAGACAAAAGATACGCAGTATTTT.

This chain uses TRBV5-4 with TRBJ1-2, with a tentative D call TRBD1 (6 bases). V was shortened by 4 bases and J by 4 bases, with 17 bases between the two germline ends. This CDR3 region has 15 residues. Germline V lookup: CDR1 SGHNT, CDR2 YYREEE (reference sequence). CDR3 sequence: CASSLFNDRTYGYTF. DNA for the CDR3: TGTGCCAGCAGCCTGTTTAACGACAGGACCTATGGCTACACCTTC.

A word on this clone: The same CDR3 also results from other DNA sequences found in this sample. The V gene is TRBV5-1, the J gene TRBJ1-1; D may be TRBD1 (5 bases). The CDR3 sequence is 14 residues long. The V gene's germline CDR1 is SGHRS and CDR2 YFSETQ. Deletions cut 1 base from V and 0 bases from J, with 7 bases between. The CDR3 DNA follows: TGCGCCAGCAGCTTGACAGGAATGAACACTGAAGCTTTCTTT. Its protein product is CASSLTGMNTEAFF.

This clone has just one count. The gene calls are TRBV29-1 and TRBJ2-1; TRBD2 matches 12 bases. CDR1 and CDR2 from the germline V gene are SQVTM and ANQGSEA. J lost 4 bases, V lost 7 bases, and 5 bases had no gene match. The CDR3 runs 14 residues. The CDR3 protein is CSDLGLAGYNEQFF. For the CDR3, the DNA is TGCAGCGACCTGGGACTAGCGGGTTACAATGAGCAGTTCTTC.

The chain combines TRBV6-5 with TRBJ1-1; possibly TRBD1 for D (5 bases). The CDR3 consists of 14 residues. Trimming took off 4 bases at V and 6 bases at J, with 15 bases between the two ends. In germline, CDR1 is MNHEY, CDR2 SVGAGI. The CDR3 nucleotides are TGTGCCAGCAGTTGGGGGACTCTCGCCTCTGAAGCTTTCTTT. Translated, it gives CASSWGTLASEAFF.

This chain connects TRBV25-1 to TRBJ1-2; D unresolved. Per germline, CDR1 MGHDK and CDR2 SYGVNS. V was clipped by 6 bases and J by 8 bases, with 13 bases between them. This CDR3 has 12 residues. CDR3 region: CASSDSHWGYTF. The CDR3 nucleotides read TGTGCCAGCAGCGATTCCCACTGGGGCTACACCTTC.

The V and J genes are TRBV7-2 and TRBJ2-7; 9 positions agree with TRBD1. Looked up from germline, CDR1 is SGHTA and CDR2 is FQGNSA. CDR3 size: 15 residues. V shed 4 bases and J 4 bases; nucleotides not matched to a gene: 8. CDR3 sequence: CASSWDRVALYEQYF. The CDR3 nucleotides read TGTGCCAGCAGCTGGGACAGGGTAGCACTTTACGAGCAGTACTTC.

The chain employs TRBV9 and TRBJ1-3; unclear D gene. Germline CDR1 is SGDLS and CDR2 is YYNGEE. CDR3 length equals 14 residues. Between the trimmed V and J ends, which lost 4 bases and 0 bases, there was a span of 8 bases. The CDR3 DNA sequence: TGTGCCAGCAGCCCAGGCCGCTCTGGAAACACCATATATTTT. Amino acids: CASSPGRSGNTIYF.

The V and J genes are TRBV9 and TRBJ1-4; no reliable D call. The germline V gene encodes CDR1 SGDLS and CDR2 YYNGEE. The CDR3 is 13 amino acids. The V end lost 4 bases, the J end lost 10 bases, and 14 bases lay between the germline ends. CDR3 loop: CASSPRGGGKLFF. Written as DNA, the CDR3 is TGTGCCAGCAGCCCCCGAGGAGGAGGAAAACTGTTTTTT.

The rearrangement joins TRBV5-4 to TRBJ2-7; D is perhaps TRBD1 (6 bases). This CDR3 spans 16 amino acids. Trimming took 0 bases from V and 2 from J, leaving 15 bases between them. The germline gives CDR1 SGHNT, CDR2 YYREEE (reference sequence). In DNA, the CDR3 is TGTGCCAGCAGCTTGGCAGGGGCCGGTTTGACCTACGAGCAGTACTTC. This translates into CASSLAGAGLTYEQYF.

The gene calls are TRBV5-4 and TRBJ1-1; 8 bases agree with TRBD1. V lost 6 bases to trimming and J lost 4 bases; unmatched junction nucleotides: 8. CDR1 and CDR2 from the germline V gene are SGHNT and YYREEE (reference sequence). The CDR3 is 14 residues long. DNA of the CDR3: TGTGCCAGCAACTACAGGGGGGGACGCACTGAAGCTTTCTTT. Its translation: CASNYRGGRTEAFF.

The V and J genes are TRBV3-1 (or the pseudogene TRBV3-2) and TRBJ2-7, with TRBD2 identical over 11 bases. The CDR3 runs 16 residues. With V trimmed by 4 bases and J by 0 bases, 5 bases remained unmatched. Germline values: CDR1 LGHDT, CDR2 YNNKEL (reference sequence). The CDR3 region has the DNA TGTGCCAGCAGCCCCCGGACTAGCGGGCCCTCCTACGAGCAGTACTTC. Translated: CASSPRTSGPSYEQYF.

The chain carries TRBV4-2 and TRBJ2-3, with D perhaps TRBD1 (6 bases). Trimming took off 0 bases at V and 8 bases at J, with 18 bases between the two ends. This CDR3 spans 16 amino acids. Germline V gives CDR1 LGHNA, CDR2 YNFKEQ. The CDR3 protein is CASSQDHGGPKGTQYF. CDR3 bases: TGTGCCAGCAGCCAAGATCATGGGGGCCCGAAGGGTACGCAGTATTTT.

This clone was detected only once. The chain has TRBV9 and TRBJ2-5; D may correspond to TRBD1 or TRBD2 (5 bases each). This CDR3 contains 14 residues. V was clipped by 0 bases and J by 3 bases, with 9 bases between them. Germline V gene data show CDR1 as SGDLS and CDR2 as YYNGEE. CDR3 in DNA: TGTGCCAGCAGCGTAGATAGGGGAGAAGAGACCCAGTACTTC. The encoded protein is CASSVDRGEETQYF.